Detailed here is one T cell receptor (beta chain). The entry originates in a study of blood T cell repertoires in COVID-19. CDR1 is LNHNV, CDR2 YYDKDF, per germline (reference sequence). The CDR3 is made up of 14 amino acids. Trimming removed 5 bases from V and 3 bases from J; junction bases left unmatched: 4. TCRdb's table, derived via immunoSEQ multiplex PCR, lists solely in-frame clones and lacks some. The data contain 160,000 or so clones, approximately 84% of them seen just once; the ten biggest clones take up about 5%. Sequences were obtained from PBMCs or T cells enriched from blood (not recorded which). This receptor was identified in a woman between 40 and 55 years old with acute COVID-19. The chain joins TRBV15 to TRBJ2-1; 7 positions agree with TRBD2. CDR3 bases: TGTGCCACCAGCCCCAGCGGGGTCTACAATGAGCAGTTCTTC. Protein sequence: CATSPSGVYNEQFF. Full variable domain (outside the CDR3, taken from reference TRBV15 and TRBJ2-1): DAMVIQNPRYQVTQFGKPVTLSCSQTLNHNVMYWYQQKSSQAPKLLFHYYDKDFNNEADTPDNFQSRRPNTSFCFLDIRSPGLGDTAMYLCATSPSGVYNEQFFGPGTRLTVL.